This TCR beta chain was retrieved from a study of PD-L1 blockade in urothelial cancer. Time point denoted: peripheral blood 6 weeks after treatment start. This table comes from immunoSEQ multiplex PCR, and its TCRdb copy is limited to in-frame clones, with some not included. The table has tens of thousands of clones, roughly 84% seen once; the top ten hold about 2.5%. The CDR3 has 15 amino acids. Per germline, CDR1 SGHAT and CDR2 FQNNGV. V was trimmed by 5 bases and J by 2 bases, leaving 13 bases between them. This material consisted of PBMCs, taken around atezolizumab (anti-PD-L1) treatment. The chain links TRBV11-2 to TRBJ2-1; a possible D gene is TRBD2 (5 bases). This TCR came from a man aged 65-85 years with urothelial cancer. CDR3 sequence reads: CASSRTPTPYNEQFF. CDR3 DNA sequence: TGTGCCAGCAGCAGGACTCCTACCCCCTACAATGAGCAGTTCTTC. Complete variable domain (other parts from reference TRBV11-2 and TRBJ2-1): EAGVAQSPRYKIIEKRQSVAFWCNPISGHATLYWYQQILGQGPKLLIQFQNNGVVDDSQLPKDRFSAERLKGVDSTLKIQPAKLEDSAVYLCASSRTPTPYNEQFFGPGTRLTVL.